This T cell receptor (beta chain) stems from a study of CD8 T cells in ankylosing spondylitis (dated by TCRdb to between 2016 and 2019). For context, the study as a whole: The study profiled T cell receptor beta repertoires in healthy donors and ankylosing spondylitis patients to find disease-linked TCR variants. In total, the full study cohort was made up of roughly 110 healthy donors and 25 or so ankylosing spondylitis patients. Peripheral blood was sampled, and synovial fluid was additionally collected from ankylosing spondylitis patients.

Sequencing took place on an Illumina HiSeq 2500. TCR beta libraries were prepared by quantitative 5'-RACE with molecular barcodes. Concerning the study's data processing: A new computational method based on a probabilistic model of VDJ rearrangement was used to identify disease-linked TCR variants. In-frame beta chains were kept once TCRdb had trimmed the public reads at Q25 with fastp and called clones with MiXCR. Duplicate CDR3 protein sequences are folded into a single record with the most common DNA and genes. TCRdb, rather than the study authors, made the V and J calls. In this sample the table shows 350,000 to 550,000 distinct CDR3 sequences, approximately 26% of which occur a single time. The ten most abundant clones make up under 0.9% of the sample. What the work shows at the level of the full study, not this receptor alone: Some TCR beta motif variants had previously been reported in synovial fluid and blood of reactive arthritis patients, which suggested common disease-initiation mechanisms. Blood from ankylosing spondylitis patients appeared to be characterized by a TCR beta motif made up of about 8 highly homologous amino acid variants. A CD8+ phenotype was shown by the disease-linked clones, which were found at relatively low frequencies in peripheral blood. The disease-linked clones were reported to be significantly enriched in matched synovial fluid samples from ankylosing spondylitis patients.

Taken from cysteine to phenylalanine, the CDR3 has 14 residues. The read is trimmed to its CDR3 DNA, 42 bases read in frame from base 1. The germline V gene (reference sequence) supplies CDR1 LGHDT and CDR2 YNNKEL. V gives up 1 base and J gives up 6 bases, and the segment between their germline ends measures 10 bases. On this clonotype itself: The target of this receptor is not known. The record has no base qualities; no much larger clone is one base away.

The sequencing input was blood, either unsorted or a sorted T cell fraction (not recorded which). Recombination joined TRBV3-1 with TRBJ2-4; D gene: possibly TRBD2, on 5 matching bases. The receptor comes from a male donor with ankylosing spondylitis. The DNA is as follows: TGTGCCAGCAGCCAAGGGACTCCAGCAAACATTCAGTACTTC. Translated, it gives CASSQGTPANIQYF.